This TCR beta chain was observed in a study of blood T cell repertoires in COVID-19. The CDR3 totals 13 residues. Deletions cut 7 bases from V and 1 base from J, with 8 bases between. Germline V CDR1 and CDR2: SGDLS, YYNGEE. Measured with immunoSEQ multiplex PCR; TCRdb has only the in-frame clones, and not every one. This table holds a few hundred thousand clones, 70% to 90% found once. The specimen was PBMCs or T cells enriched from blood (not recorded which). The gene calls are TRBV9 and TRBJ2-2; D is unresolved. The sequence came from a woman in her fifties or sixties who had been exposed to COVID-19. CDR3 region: CASGDMNTGELFF. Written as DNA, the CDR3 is TGTGCCAGCGGAGATATGAACACCGGGGAGCTGTTTTTT.